The rows below give T cell receptor beta chains drawn from one sample of a study of blood T cells in healthy people across ages. A single record per CDR3 protein comes from TCRdb applying MiXCR to the 5' RACE reads. The sample consists of more than 650,000 distinct CDR3 sequences, more than 25% of them appearing once. These data also formed part of another study, on T cells of mothers and their children.

The specimen sequenced was blood. These receptors all come from a boy younger than 18 in good health. Both conserved end residues are part of each CDR3. A D gene is named only where the DNA matches it firmly. The size field is filled for only some rows; it gives once, few, many or a size class.

D gene	clone size	V gene	J gene	CDR3 protein	CDR3 DNA
-	-	TRBV5-1	TRBJ1-4	CASSSQGRTNEKLFF	TGCGCCAGCAGCTCCCAGGGAAGAACAAATGAAAAACTGTTTTTT
TRBD2	-	TRBV18	TRBJ2-1	CASSVGGGTHNEQFF	TGTGCCAGCTCCGTTGGCGGGGGGACCCACAATGAGCAGTTCTTC
-	few	TRBV14	TRBJ2-1	CASSLPDVLYNEQFF	TGTGCCAGCAGCCTCCCGGACGTTCTCTACAATGAGCAGTTCTTC
TRBD1	-	TRBV7-2	TRBJ2-1	CASRQGFKVEQFF	TGTGCCAGCAGACAGGGGTTTAAGGTTGAGCAGTTCTTC
TRBD2	few	TRBV6-6	TRBJ2-7	CASSPGGGRTHYEQYF	TGTGCCAGCAGTCCCGGGGGGGGGCGAACCCACTACGAGCAGTACTTC
-	-	TRBV7-2	TRBJ2-7	CASSSRTGVVQQYF	TGTGCCAGCAGCTCCCGGACTGGAGTGGTCCAGCAGTACTTC
-	-	TRBV6-6	TRBJ1-5	CAGSEFNYQPQHF	TGTGCCGGCAGCGAATTCAATTATCAGCCCCAGCATTTT
-	-	TRBV7-6	TRBJ2-2	CASSLAGADGELFF	TGTGCCAGCAGCTTAGCTGGGGCGGACGGGGAGCTGTTTTTT
TRBD2	few	TRBV30	TRBJ2-3	CACAGGLSTDTQYF	TGTGCCTGTGCGGGGGGCCTCAGCACAGATACGCAGTATTTT
-	-	TRBV20-1	TRBJ2-1	CSAVDFSSYNEQFF	TGCAGTGCGGTGGACTTCAGCTCCTACAATGAGCAGTTCTTC
-	-	TRBV7-3	TRBJ2-7	CASSLLSGPYEQYF	TGTGCCAGCAGCTTATTGTCAGGTCCCTACGAGCAGTACTTC
TRBD2	-	TRBV13	TRBJ2-5	CASSLGGLAGGPPRETQYF	TGTGCCAGCAGCTTAGGCGGACTAGCGGGGGGGCCTCCTCGAGAGACCCAGTACTTC
-	few	TRBV7-9	TRBJ1-6	CASSSGQNNSPLHF	TGTGCCAGCAGCTCAGGACAGAACAATTCACCCCTCCACTTT
-	-	TRBV3-1	TRBJ2-7	CASSQELGRWQYF	TGTGCCAGCAGCCAAGAGTTGGGACGGTGGCAGTACTTC
-	-	TRBV7-9	TRBJ1-2	CASSPMTRVGYTF	TGTGCCAGCAGCCCCATGACCCGAGTTGGCTACACCTTC
TRBD1	-	TRBV3-1	TRBJ2-7	CASSERDRASYEQYF	TGTGCCAGCAGCGAAAGGGACAGGGCCTCATACGAGCAGTACTTC
TRBD1	few	TRBV12-3/TRBV12-4	TRBJ1-6	CASSTGRGGNSPLHF	TGCGCCAGCAGCACAGGGAGAGGGGGCAATTCACCCCTCCACTTT
-	few	TRBV4-1	TRBJ2-6	CASSRLLTASGANVLTF	TGCGCCAGCAGCCGACTTCTGACGGCGTCTGGGGCCAACGTCCTGACTTTC
-	-	TRBV7-9	TRBJ1-6	CASSLPGFDSPLHF	TGTGCCAGCAGCTTACCAGGGTTTGATTCACCCCTCCACTTT
-	few	TRBV20-1	TRBJ1-1	CSASRTGAYTEAFF	TGCAGCGCCTCTCGGACGGGGGCCTACACTGAAGCTTTCTTT
-	-	TRBV5-1	TRBJ1-4	CASRASPGEKLFF	TGCGCCAGTAGAGCTTCCCCGGGAGAAAAACTGTTTTTT
TRBD2	-	TRBV7-3	TRBJ2-3	CASSASGESTDTQYF	TGTGCCAGCAGCGCTAGCGGGGAGAGCACAGATACGCAGTATTTT
TRBD1	-	TRBV28	TRBJ1-5	CASSPRDRVCQCNQPQHF	TGTGCCAGCAGTCCCCGGGACAGGGTCTGCCAATGCAATCAGCCCCAGCATTTT
-	-	TRBV3-1	TRBJ1-2	CASSPDSPGDYGYTF	TGTGCCAGCAGCCCGGATTCCCCAGGGGACTATGGCTACACCTTC
TRBD2	-	TRBV7-2	TRBJ2-3	CASSPGTSGGIDTQYF	TGTGCCAGCAGCCCTGGGACTAGCGGGGGAATAGATACGCAGTATTTT
-	-	TRBV7-9	TRBJ2-4	CASSHLESPGNQYF	TGTGCCAGCAGCCACCTAGAAAGTCCGGGGAACCAGTACTTC
TRBD2	-	TRBV27	TRBJ2-1	CASSLGSGGKNEQFF	TGTGCCAGCAGTTTAGGTAGCGGGGGGAAAAATGAGCAGTTCTTC
-	few	TRBV12-3/TRBV12-4	TRBJ2-3	CASSMILDTQYF	TGTGCCAGCAGTATGATTCTTGATACGCAGTATTTT
TRBD1	-	TRBV20-1	TRBJ2-2	CSAKGPGGFGGELFF	TGCAGTGCTAAGGGGCCAGGGGGCTTTGGCGGGGAGCTGTTTTTT
-	-	TRBV5-1	TRBJ2-1	CASSLVLGTWNEQFF	TGCGCCAGCAGCTTGGTTCTCGGGACATGGAATGAGCAGTTCTTC
-	few	TRBV29-1	TRBJ1-2	CSVDVVRGPRGGYTF	TGCAGCGTTGACGTTGTAAGAGGCCCGCGGGGAGGCTACACCTTC
-	few	TRBV5-1	TRBJ2-1	CASSPGWNNEQFF	TGCGCCAGCAGCCCCGGCTGGAATAATGAGCAGTTCTTC
-	-	TRBV6-2/TRBV6-3	TRBJ2-5	CACKGSGQETQYF	TGTGCCTGCAAAGGCAGCGGACAAGAGACCCAGTACTTC
-	once	TRBV27	TRBJ1-5	CASGPQGNQPQHF	TGTGCCAGCGGTCCACAGGGAAATCAGCCCCAGCATTTT
-	-	TRBV20-1	TRBJ1-2	CSARIDYGYTF	TGCAGTGCTAGAATCGACTATGGCTACACCTTC
-	-	TRBV20-1	TRBJ1-1	CSASRVGTEAFF	TGCAGTGCTAGCAGGGTGGGCACTGAAGCTTTCTTT
-	-	TRBV5-1	TRBJ1-1	CASSFRWGYTEAFF	TGCGCCAGCAGCTTTAGATGGGGTTACACTGAAGCTTTCTTT
-	-	TRBV6-9	TRBJ2-7	CASGGPRAYEQYF	TGTGCCAGCGGAGGACCGAGGGCCTACGAGCAGTACTTC
TRBD2	-	TRBV20-1	TRBJ2-1	CSATRGGRSYNEQFF	TGCAGTGCTACCCGGGGGGGCCGCTCCTACAATGAGCAGTTCTTC
-	-	TRBV6-5	TRBJ2-5	CASSYSSSGLQETQYF	TGTGCCAGCAGTTACTCATCTTCGGGGTTACAAGAGACCCAGTACTTC
TRBD1	-	TRBV7-6	TRBJ2-7	CASSLDVGTGSAGEQYF	TGTGCCAGCAGCTTAGATGTGGGGACAGGCTCTGCCGGCGAGCAGTACTTC
-	few	TRBV3-1	TRBJ2-7	CASSQLAQRVYEQYF	TGTGCCAGCAGCCAATTAGCCCAGAGGGTCTACGAGCAGTACTTC